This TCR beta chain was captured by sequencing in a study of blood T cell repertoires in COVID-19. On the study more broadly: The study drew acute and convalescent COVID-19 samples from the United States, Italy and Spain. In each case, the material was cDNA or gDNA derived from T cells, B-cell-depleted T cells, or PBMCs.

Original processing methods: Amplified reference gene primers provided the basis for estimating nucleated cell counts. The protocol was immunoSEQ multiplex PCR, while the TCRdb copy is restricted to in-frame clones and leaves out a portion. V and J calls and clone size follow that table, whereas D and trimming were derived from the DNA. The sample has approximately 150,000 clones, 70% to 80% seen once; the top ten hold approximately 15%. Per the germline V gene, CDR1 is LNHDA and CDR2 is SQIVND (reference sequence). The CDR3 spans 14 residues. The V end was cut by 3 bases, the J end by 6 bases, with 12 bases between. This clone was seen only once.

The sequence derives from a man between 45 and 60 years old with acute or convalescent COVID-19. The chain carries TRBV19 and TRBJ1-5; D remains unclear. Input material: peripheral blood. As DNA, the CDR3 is TGTGCCAGTAGTATCCCCGGGGAGAGTCAGCCCCAGCATTTT. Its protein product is CASSIPGESQPQHF.